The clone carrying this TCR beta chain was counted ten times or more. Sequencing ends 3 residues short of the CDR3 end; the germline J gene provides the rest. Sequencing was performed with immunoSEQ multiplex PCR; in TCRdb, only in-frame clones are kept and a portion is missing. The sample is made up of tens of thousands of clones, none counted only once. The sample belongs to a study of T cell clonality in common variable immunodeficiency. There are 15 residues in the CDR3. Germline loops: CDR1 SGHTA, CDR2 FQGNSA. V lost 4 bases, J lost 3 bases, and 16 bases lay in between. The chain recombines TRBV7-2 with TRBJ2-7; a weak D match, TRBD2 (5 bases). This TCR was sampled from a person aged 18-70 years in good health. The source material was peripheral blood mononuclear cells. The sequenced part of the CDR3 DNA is TGTGCCAGCAGCTCCAGTTGGGTCCGGGGCTACGAG. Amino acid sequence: CASSSSWVRGYE. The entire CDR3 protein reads CASSSSWVRGYEQYF.